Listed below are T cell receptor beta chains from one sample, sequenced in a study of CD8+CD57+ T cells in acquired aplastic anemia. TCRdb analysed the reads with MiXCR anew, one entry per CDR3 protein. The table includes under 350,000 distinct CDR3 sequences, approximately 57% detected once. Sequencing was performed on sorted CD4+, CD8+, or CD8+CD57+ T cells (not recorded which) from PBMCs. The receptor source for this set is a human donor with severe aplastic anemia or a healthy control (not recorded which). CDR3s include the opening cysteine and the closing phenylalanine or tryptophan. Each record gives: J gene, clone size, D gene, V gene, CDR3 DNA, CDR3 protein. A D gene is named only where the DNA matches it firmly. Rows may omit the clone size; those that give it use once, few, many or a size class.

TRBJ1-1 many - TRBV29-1 TGCAGCGTTGCAAGGGACCTGAACACTGAAGCTTTCTTT CSVARDLNTEAFF
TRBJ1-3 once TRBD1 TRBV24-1 TGTGCCACCAGTGGAACCGGGACAGGGATTGGAAACACCATATATTTT CATSGTGTGIGNTIYF
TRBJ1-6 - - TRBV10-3 TGTGCCATCAGTGCTCCGGACGATAATTCACCCCTCCACTTT CAISAPDDNSPLHF
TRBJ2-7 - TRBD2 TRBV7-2 TGTGCCAGCAGCTTTAGCGGGGGGGCCGGGTCCTACGAGCAGTACTTC CASSFSGGAGSYEQYF
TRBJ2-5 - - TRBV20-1 TGCAGTGCTAGAGCGGACGGTGAAGAGACCCAGTACTTC CSARADGEETQYF
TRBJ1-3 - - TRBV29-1 TGCAGCGTAATTGAATGGATCGGGGCTGGTAGTGGAAACACCATATATTTT CSVIEWIGAGSGNTIYF
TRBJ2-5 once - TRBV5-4 TGTGCCAGCAGCTTTGGCAGGCGAACACAAGAGACCCAGTACTTC CASSFGRRTQETQYF
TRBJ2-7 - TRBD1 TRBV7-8 TGTGCCAGCAGCCAAGTGACCGGGACAGGGTCCGAGCAGTACTTC CASSQVTGTGSEQYF
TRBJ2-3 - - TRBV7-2 TGTGCCAGCTTTGGACCTAGCACAGATACGCAGTATTTT CASFGPSTDTQYF
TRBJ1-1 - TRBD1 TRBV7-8 TGTGCCAGCAGCTCCGGGACAGGGATGTTCTTT CASSSGTGMFF
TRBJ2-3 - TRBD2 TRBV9 TGTGCCAGCAGCCAGGGACTAGCGGGGGGGGCAGATACGCAGTATTTT CASSQGLAGGADTQYF
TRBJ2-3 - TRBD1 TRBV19 TGTGCCAGTAGTACCTCCGGGACAGGAGGAACAGATACGCAGTATTTT CASSTSGTGGTDTQYF
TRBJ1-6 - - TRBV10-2 TGCGCCACCCAACAGGGCAGCTATAATTCACCCCTCCACTTT CATQQGSYNSPLHF
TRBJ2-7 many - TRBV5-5 TGTGCCAGCAGCTTGGGGGTAGAAACCTACGAGCAGTACTTC CASSLGVETYEQYF
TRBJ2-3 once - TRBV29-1 TGCAGCGTTGAAGGAGAGAAAGGATATACGCAGTATTTT CSVEGEKGYTQYF
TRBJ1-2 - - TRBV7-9 TGTGCCAGCAGTCCCGTGGTCTCTGGAAACACCTTC CASSPVVSGNTF
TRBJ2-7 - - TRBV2 TGTGCCAGCAGTTTAGGGCGGGCCCTTTCCTACGAGCAGTACTTC CASSLGRALSYEQYF